This TCR beta chain stems from a study of blood T cell repertoires in COVID-19. Study summary: Donors in the United States, Italy and Spain gave samples during acute or convalescent COVID-19. Sources were T cells, B-cell-depleted T cells, or PBMCs; the material itself was cDNA or gDNA.

Patients of the Seattle cohort, enrolled during active infection, were followed longitudinally. Germline CDR1 reads SGHRS; CDR2 reads YFSETQ. This CDR3 comprises 15 residues. The V and J ends lost 7 bases and 2 bases respectively, with 18 bases between them. As handled by the study authors: The assay estimated nucleated cells by amplifying reference gene primers. TCRdb keeps only in-frame clones here, not all; method: immunoSEQ multiplex PCR. Clonal size and the V and J genes are those of that table, whereas D and trimming came from the DNA. The data hold some 270,000 clones, with roughly 86% observed a single time.

The receptor comes from an elderly woman with COVID-19, enrolled during active disease. The sample was peripheral blood. The chain has TRBV5-1 and TRBJ2-5; perhaps TRBD2 as D (7 bases). The CDR3 DNA reads as TGCGCCAGCGGTCCCTCGGGGGGCCCTCAAGAGACCCAGTACTTC. Translating it yields CASGPSGGPQETQYF.